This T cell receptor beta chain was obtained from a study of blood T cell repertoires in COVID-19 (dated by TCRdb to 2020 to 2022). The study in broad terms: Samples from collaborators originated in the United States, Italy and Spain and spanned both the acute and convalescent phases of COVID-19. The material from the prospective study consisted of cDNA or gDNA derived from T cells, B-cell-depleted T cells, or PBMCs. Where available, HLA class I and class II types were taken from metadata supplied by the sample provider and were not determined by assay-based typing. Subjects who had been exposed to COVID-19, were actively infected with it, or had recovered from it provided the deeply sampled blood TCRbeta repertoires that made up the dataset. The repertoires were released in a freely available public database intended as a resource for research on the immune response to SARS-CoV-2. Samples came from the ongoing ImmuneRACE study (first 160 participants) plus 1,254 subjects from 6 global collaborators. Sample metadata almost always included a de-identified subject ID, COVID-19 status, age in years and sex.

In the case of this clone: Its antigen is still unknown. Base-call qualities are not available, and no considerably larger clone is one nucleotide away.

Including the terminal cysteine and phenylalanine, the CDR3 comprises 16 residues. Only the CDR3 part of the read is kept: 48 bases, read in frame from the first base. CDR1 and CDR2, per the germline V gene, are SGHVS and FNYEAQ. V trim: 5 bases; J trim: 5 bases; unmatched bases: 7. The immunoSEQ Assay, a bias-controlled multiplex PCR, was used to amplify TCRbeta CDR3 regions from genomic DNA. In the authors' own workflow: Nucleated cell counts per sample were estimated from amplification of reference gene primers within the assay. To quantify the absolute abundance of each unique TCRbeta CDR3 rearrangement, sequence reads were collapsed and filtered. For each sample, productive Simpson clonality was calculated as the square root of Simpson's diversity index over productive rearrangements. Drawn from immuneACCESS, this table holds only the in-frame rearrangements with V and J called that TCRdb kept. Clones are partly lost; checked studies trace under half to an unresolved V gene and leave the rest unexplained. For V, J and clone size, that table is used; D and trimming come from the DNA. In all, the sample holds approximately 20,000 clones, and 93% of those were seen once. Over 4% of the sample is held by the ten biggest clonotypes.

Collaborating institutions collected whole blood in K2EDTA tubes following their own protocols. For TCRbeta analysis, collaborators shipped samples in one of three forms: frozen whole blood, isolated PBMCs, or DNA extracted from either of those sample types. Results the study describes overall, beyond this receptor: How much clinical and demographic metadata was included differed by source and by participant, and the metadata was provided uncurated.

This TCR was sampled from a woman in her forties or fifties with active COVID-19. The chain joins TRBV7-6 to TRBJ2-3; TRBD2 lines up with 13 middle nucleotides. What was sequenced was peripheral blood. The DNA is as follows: TGTGCCAGCAGCGACGGACTAGCGGGAGTGGTAGATACGCAGTATTTT. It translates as CASSDGLAGVVDTQYF. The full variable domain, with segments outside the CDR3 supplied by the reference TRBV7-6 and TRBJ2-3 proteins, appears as GAGVSQSPRYKVTKRGQDVALRCDPISGHVSLYWYRQALGQGPEFLTYFNYEAQQDKSGLPNDRFSAERPEGSISTLTIQRTEQRDSAMYRCASSDGLAGVVDTQYFGPGTRLTVL.